The 17 T cell receptor beta chains in this list originate from one sample, sequenced in a study of OX40 agonist ivuxolimab in advanced cancers. Some clones are missing from TCRdb's copy, which holds only in-frame ones; the method was immunoSEQ multiplex PCR. The sample has more than 60,000 clones, around 87% seen once. The specimen was CD4+ or CD8+ T cells sorted from blood, collected in a trial of the OX40 agonist ivuxolimab. These receptors were obtained from an adult with an advanced solid tumor such as melanoma, head and neck, liver or kidney cancer.

The chain carries TRBV5-1 and TRBJ2-5; 7 bases align to TRBD1. The germline gives CDR1 SGHRS, CDR2 YFSETQ. The CDR3 loop spans 14 amino acids. Germline trimming cut 5 bases from V and 1 base from J; bases unmatched to any gene: 5. The CDR3 coding sequence is TGCGCCAGCAGGAAGGGACAGACCCAAGAGACCCAGTACTTC. Translated: CASRKGQTQETQYF.

V and J are TRBV19 and TRBJ1-5; D remains unclear. This CDR3 region has 14 residues. Germline values: CDR1 LNHDA, CDR2 SQIVND (reference sequence). The V end was cut by 2 bases, the J end by 3 bases, with 8 bases between. CDR3 residues: CASSIRDTNQPQHF. CDR3 bases: TGTGCCAGTAGTATAAGGGATACCAATCAGCCCCAGCATTTT.

The CDR3 region has the DNA TGCGCCAGCAGCCAGGGCTCCGGGAGTAATGAGCAGTTCTTC. It codes for CASSQGSGSNEQFF. This sequence joins TRBV4-3 and TRBJ2-1; D may be TRBD2 (6 bases). Between the trimmed V and J ends, which lost 3 bases and 7 bases, there was a span of 13 bases. The CDR3 has 14 amino acids. Germline V gene lookup returns CDR1 LGHNA and CDR2 YSLEER.

The gene calls are TRBV5-1 and TRBJ1-5; possibly TRBD1 for D (6 bases). From germline, CDR1 is SGHRS and CDR2 YFSETQ. This CDR3 region has 15 residues. With 0 bases removed from V and 6 bases from J, the gap between germline ends came to 13 bases. The CDR3 loop is CASSLEGGRGQPQHF. Here the CDR3 DNA reads TGCGCCAGCAGCTTGGAGGGGGGGCGCGGTCAGCCCCAGCATTTT.

J is TRBJ2-7 and V is TRBV7-7; D gene ambiguous. From germline, CDR1 is SSHAT and CDR2 FNYEAQ (reference sequence). The CDR3 spans 12 residues. Trimming pared 5 bases from V and 6 bases from J, leaving 11 bases between. The chain's CDR3 is CASSPRSAEQYF. The CDR3 DNA sequence: TGTGCCAGCAGCCCGAGATCTGCCGAGCAGTACTTC. The variable domain in full, completed from reference TRBV7-7 and TRBJ2-7, reads GAGVSQSPRYKVTKRGQDVTLRCDPISSHATLYWYQQALGQGPEFLTYFNYEAQPDKSGLPSDRFSAERPEGSISTLTIQRTEQRDSAMYRCASSPRSAEQYFGPGTRLTVT.

This chain joins TRBV19 and TRBJ2-2; maybe TRBD1 (6 bases). In germline, CDR1 is LNHDA, CDR2 SQIVND (reference sequence). V was clipped by 6 bases and J by 5 bases, with 25 bases between them. This CDR3 has 18 residues. The CDR3 DNA sequence: TGTGCCAGTAGCCGACCCACTACTACAGGGTTAGGAACCGGGGAGCTGTTTTTT. Protein sequence: CASSRPTTTGLGTGELFF.

A few counts support this clone. V gene TRBV25-1 combines with J gene TRBJ2-4; TRBD1 matches 7 bases. CDR1 MGHDK and CDR2 SYGVNS come from the germline V gene. V lost 3 bases, J lost 3 bases, and 8 bases stayed unmatched. The CDR3 is made up of 16 amino acids. CDR3 DNA: TGTGCCAGCAGTGATGAGCTCCGGGACAGCAAAAACATTCAGTACTTC. Its translation is CASSDELRDSKNIQYF.

The genes are TRBV5-1 and TRBJ1-1; unclear D gene. From germline, CDR1 is SGHRS and CDR2 YFSETQ. The V end was cut by 2 bases, the J end by 11 bases, with 19 bases between. The CDR3 is 14 amino acids. The CDR3 bases are TGCGCCAGCAGCTTACTGACTTCGTCTCCTGTCGCTTTCTTT. Encoded protein: CASSLLTSSPVAFF.

This rearrangement joins TRBV7-2 to TRBJ2-7; D gene ambiguous. This CDR3 is built from 14 residues. Trimming removed 5 bases at V and 3 bases at J, with 14 bases between. Germline CDR1 SGHTA, CDR2 FQGNSA. The CDR3 loop reads CASSRWTGNYEQYF. As DNA, the CDR3 is TGTGCCAGCAGCAGATGGACCGGAAACTACGAGCAGTACTTC.

V is TRBV10-1 and J is TRBJ2-5, with 10 bases that match TRBD2. There are 14 residues in the CDR3. CDR1 and CDR2 (germline): WNHNN, SYGVQD (reference sequence). V was clipped by 3 bases and J by 3 bases; unmatched bases: 1. The CDR3 sequence is CASSEGLAEETQYF. CDR3 sequence (DNA): TGCGCCAGCAGTGAAGGACTAGCGGAAGAGACCCAGTACTTC.

CDR3 protein: CAWSEGTGSGNTIYF. CDR3 bases: TGTGCCTGGAGCGAGGGGACAGGATCTGGAAACACCATATATTTT. The J gene is TRBJ1-3, the V gene TRBV30; 8 bases line up with TRBD1. Germline CDR1 is GTSNPN and CDR2 is SVGIG (reference sequence). V lost 3 bases to trimming and J lost 1 base; unmatched junction nucleotides: 5. This CDR3 is 15 amino acids long.

The count of this clone is one. V usage is TRBV2 and J usage is TRBJ2-7, with 8 bases matching TRBD2. The germline V gene encodes CDR1 SNHLY and CDR2 FYNNEI. J lost 0 bases, V lost 6 bases, and 4 bases had no gene match. CDR3 length: 14 residues. CDR3 DNA: TGTGCCAGCAGACAACTAGCGGCCTCCTACGAGCAGTACTTC. This codes for CASRQLAASYEQYF. The full variable domain, with the rest looked up from reference TRBV2 and TRBJ2-7, is EPEVTQTPSHQVTQMGQEVILRCVPISNHLYFYWYRQILGQKVEFLVSFYNNEISEKSEIFDDQFSVERPDGSNFTLKIRSTKLEDSAMYFCASRQLAASYEQYFGPGTRLTVT.

V gene TRBV9 combines with J gene TRBJ2-3, with 15 nucleotides matching TRBD2. J was trimmed by 11 bases and V by 2 bases; bases with no gene match: 6. Germline CDR1 SGDLS, CDR2 YYNGEE. The CDR3 runs to 15 residues. CDR3 amino acids: CASSVGLAGGGGQYF. As DNA, the CDR3 is TGTGCCAGCAGCGTCGGACTAGCGGGAGGGGGTGGGCAGTATTTT. Variable domain in full (rest from reference TRBV9 and TRBJ2-3): DSGVTQTPKHLITATGQRVTLRCSPRSGDLSVYWYQQSLDQGLQFLIQYYNGEERAKGNILERFSAQQFPDLHSELNLSSLELGDSALYFCASSVGLAGGGGQYFGPGTRLTVL.

In its sample, this clone was seen a few times. The chain has TRBV9 and TRBJ2-1; the match to TRBD1 covers 8 bases. V gave up 4 bases and J gave up 1 base; unmatched junction bases: 4. This CDR3 is built from 15 residues. Per the germline V gene, CDR1 is SGDLS and CDR2 is YYNGEE. As DNA, the CDR3 is TGTGCCAGCAGCTCTACAGGGGGGTCCTACAATGAGCAGTTCTTC. This sequence encodes CASSSTGGSYNEQFF.

As for this clone: At the DNA level, this CDR3 is encoded by other sequences in the same sample as well. The rearrangement joins TRBV5-4 to TRBJ1-1; D not certain. The germline CDR1 and CDR2 sequences are SGHNT and YYREEE (reference sequence). This CDR3 region has 15 residues. V lost 0 bases and J 0 bases, leaving 9 bases between the germline ends. The CDR3 loop reads CASSLAGGLNTEAFF. CDR3 in DNA: TGTGCCAGCAGCTTGGCGGGAGGGCTGAACACTGAAGCTTTCTTT.

This chain connects TRBV10-3 to TRBJ2-7, with 7 bases identical to TRBD2. V lost 6 bases and J lost 3; bases outside the gene matches: 8. The germline gives CDR1 ENHRY, CDR2 SYGVKD. The CDR3 runs to 14 residues. CDR3 nucleotide sequence: TGTGCCATCAGGGGGGGGACTGCTGTCTACGAGCAGTACTTC. Translation: CAIRGGTAVYEQYF.

The chain links TRBV6-1 to TRBJ2-4, with 11 nucleotides matching TRBD2. The CDR3 covers 16 residues. J was trimmed by 7 bases and V by 4 bases; bases with no gene match: 9. Germline lookup yields CDR1 MNHNS and CDR2 SASEGT. This CDR3 is CASSGGTSGSWNIQYF. The CDR3 bases are TGTGCCAGCAGTGGTGGAACTAGCGGGAGTTGGAACATTCAGTACTTC.